These 8 T cell receptor beta chains share one sample of origin, sequenced in a study of spatial heterogeneity in lung cancer. TCRdb reanalysed the 5' RACE reads using MiXCR and keeps one entry per CDR3 protein. The table shows fewer than 65,000 distinct CDR3 sequences, with under 7.5% occurring only once. The sample's time point: sample taken at primary tumor resection. The sample consisted of PBMCs, taken at surgery. Receptor source: a female donor with early-stage non-small cell lung cancer.

This sequence joins TRBV25-1 and TRBJ2-7, with no clear D. This CDR3 is built from 12 residues. V dropped 1 base and J dropped 4 bases, with 5 bases sitting between them. The germline gives CDR1 MGHDK, CDR2 SYGVNS. CDR3 region: CASSELGYEQYV. Written as DNA, the CDR3 is TGTGCCAGCAGTGAATTGGGGTACGAGCAGTACGTC.

This clonotype was found a few times. The genes are TRBV7-3 and TRBJ2-3, with a weak D call TRBD2 (5 bases). Trimming took 3 bases from V and 6 from J, leaving 13 bases between them. Germline CDR1 SGHTA, CDR2 FQGTGA. The CDR3 covers 14 residues. CDR3 bases: TGTGCCAGCAGCTTCCGGGGATCCGGGGATACGCAGTATTTT. Amino acid sequence: CASSFRGSGDTQYF.

This clonotype was seen many times. The chain couples TRBV28 to TRBJ2-4; 8 bases fit TRBD2. CDR3 length: 16 amino acids. Germline lookup yields CDR1 MDHEN and CDR2 SYDVKM. J gave up 1 base and V 4 bases, and 6 bases lay outside the gene matches. The CDR3 nucleotides are TGTGCCAGCAGTTCACCCGGGAGGGAGGCCAAAAACATTCAGTACTTC. Its translation: CASSSPGREAKNIQYF.

This clonotype has at least ten counts. The V and J genes are TRBV7-8 and TRBJ1-5; D remains ambiguous. Per the germline V gene, CDR1 is SGHVS and CDR2 is FQNEAQ. V was cut by 1 base and J by 6 bases, with 16 bases left in between. The CDR3 sequence is 16 residues long. The CDR3 spells CASSLGGHSVGQPQHF. DNA of the CDR3: TGTGCCAGCAGCTTAGGAGGCCACAGTGTAGGTCAGCCCCAGCATTTT.

This clonotype was recorded a few times. The chain recombines TRBV7-9 with TRBJ1-1; a weak D match, TRBD1 (5 bases). CDR1 and CDR2 (germline): SEHNR, FQNEAQ (reference sequence). Trimming cost V 5 bases and J 1 base, with 11 bases left between them. The CDR3 spans 14 residues. CDR3 sequence: CASSVQGPNTEAFF. DNA for the CDR3: TGTGCCAGCAGCGTTCAGGGCCCGAACACTGAAGCTTTCTTT.

This clonotype has ten or more counts. Written as DNA, the CDR3 is TGTGCCAGCAACCCAGGGGTCAGTAATGAAAAACTGTTTTTT. The encoded protein is CASNPGVSNEKLFF. V and J are TRBV12-3 or TRBV12-4 and TRBJ1-4, with a tentative D call TRBD1 (6 bases). The CDR3 has 14 residues. The V gene lost 7 bases and the J gene lost 4 bases, with 13 bases spanning the gap.

This clonotype was seen at least ten times. The CDR3 loop is CASSQVSATEAFF. In nucleotides, the CDR3 is TGTGCCAGTAGCCAGGTCTCTGCCACTGAAGCTTTCTTT. The rearrangement uses TRBV25-1 and TRBJ1-1; D is ambiguous. The V end lost 9 bases, the J end lost 4 bases, and 15 bases lay between the germline ends. CDR1 is MGHDK and CDR2 is SYGVNS in the germline V gene. This CDR3 spans 13 amino acids. The full variable domain, in which reference TRBV25-1 and TRBJ1-1 provide the parts outside the CDR3, is EADIYQTPRYLVIGTGKKITLECSQTMGHDKMYWYQQDPGMELHLIHYSYGVNSTEKGDLSSESTVSRIRTEHFPLTLESARPSHTSQYLCASSQVSATEAFFGQGTRLTVV.

This clonotype came up many times. Here the CDR3 DNA reads TGTGCCAGCAGCCCGGGACAGGAAAGTTATCAGCCCCAGCATTTT. Its translation: CASSPGQESYQPQHF. The V gene is TRBV4-2, the J gene TRBJ1-5, with 8 bases matching TRBD1. CDR3 size: 15 residues. V trimming: 4 bases; J trimming: 5 bases; junction bases outside the gene matches: 7. Germline CDR1 and CDR2: LGHNA and YNFKEQ.